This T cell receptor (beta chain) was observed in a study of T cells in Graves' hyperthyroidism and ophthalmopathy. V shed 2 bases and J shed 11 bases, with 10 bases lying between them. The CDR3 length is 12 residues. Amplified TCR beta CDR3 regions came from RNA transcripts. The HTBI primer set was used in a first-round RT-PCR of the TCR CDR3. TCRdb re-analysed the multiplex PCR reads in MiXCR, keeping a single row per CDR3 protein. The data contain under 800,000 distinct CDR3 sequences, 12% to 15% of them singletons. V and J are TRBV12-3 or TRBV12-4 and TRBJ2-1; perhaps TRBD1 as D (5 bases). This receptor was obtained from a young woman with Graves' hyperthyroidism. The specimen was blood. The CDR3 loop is CASSLPDTKQFF. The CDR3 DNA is TGTGCCAGCAGTTTACCGGACACAAAGCAGTTCTTC.